A single sample is the source of the 29 T cell receptor beta chains below, sequenced in a study of T cell repertoires in cytomegalovirus infection. A single record per CDR3 protein comes from TCRdb applying MiXCR to the reads. Of approximately 100,000 distinct CDR3 sequences listed, under 55% are singletons. These receptors lack a known antigen. Sequences were derived from CD8+ T cells from cultured PBMCs, sampled from culture after CMV antigen stimulation. Receptors originate from a human donor in good health (CMV status not recorded). Some clones in this sample may be carry-over from other donors' samples.

As concerns this clonotype: The final CDR3 position lacks the conserved phenylalanine or tryptophan, pointing to a likely read error. CDR3 bases: TGTGCCAGCAGCCAAGATAAGGTACAGGCCTACATCCCTGGGGCCAACGTCCTGACTTCC. This gives the protein CASSQDKVQAYIPGANVLTS. The chain couples TRBV4-2 to TRBJ2-6, with D possibly TRBD1 on 5 matching bases. The germline CDR1 and CDR2 sequences are LGHNA and YNFKEQ. V was cut by 0 bases and J by 2 bases, with 20 bases left in between. The CDR3 extends over 20 amino acids.

The chain is built from TRBV12-5 and TRBJ2-1, with 8 bases identical to TRBD2. Germline V gene sequence: CDR1 LGHNT, CDR2 FRNRAP. V shed 4 bases and J 3 bases; nucleotides not matched to a gene: 8. This CDR3 has 16 residues. CDR3 nucleotide sequence: TGTGCTAGTGGTTCCCCCGGGGGGGAAGGCTACAATGAGCAGTTCTTC. Translating it yields CASGSPGGEGYNEQFF.

The table lists this clonotype with a few counts. The CDR3, as DNA: TGTGCCAGCAGCTTTAAACAGGGGAGTAAGGAGACCCAGTACTTC. Amino acids: CASSFKQGSKETQYF. V is TRBV5-4 and J is TRBJ2-5; 7 bases match TRBD1. Trimming at V came to 2 bases and at J to 5 bases, leaving 9 bases not matched to a gene. The CDR3 contains 15 residues. Germline V gene sequence: CDR1 SGHNT, CDR2 YYREEE (reference sequence).

This clonotype was detected ten times or more. V and J are TRBV2 and TRBJ2-2, with D perhaps given as TRBD1 or TRBD2 (5 bases each). Germline-derived CDR1 and CDR2 are SNHLY and FYNNEI. The CDR3 contains 14 residues. Trimming took 7 bases from V and 0 from J, leaving 9 bases between them. The DNA of the CDR3 is TGTGCCAGCACCGGGACGGCGAACACCGGGGAGCTGTTTTTT. It translates to CASTGTANTGELFF.

J is TRBJ2-3 and V is TRBV7-9; 7 positions match TRBD1. Trimming at V came to 5 bases and at J to 5 bases, leaving 10 bases not matched to a gene. The CDR3 extends over 15 amino acids. Germline loops: CDR1 SEHNR, CDR2 FQNEAQ (reference sequence). CDR3 in DNA: TGTGCCAGCAGCGGACGCGACAGGGTATTAGATACGCAGTATTTT. This sequence encodes CASSGRDRVLDTQYF.

The V call is TRBV4-1, the J call TRBJ2-2; D call uncertain. Germline lookup yields CDR1 MGHRA and CDR2 YSYEKL. Between the trimmed V and J ends, which lost 2 bases and 8 bases, there was a span of 3 bases. CDR3 length: 11 residues. CDR3 nucleotide sequence: TGCGCCAGCAGCCAAAATGGGGAGCTGTTTTTT. Translated, it gives CASSQNGELFF.

This clonotype occurred a few times. CDR3 region: CASNPRNLNTEAFF. CDR3 nucleotide sequence: TGTGCCAGCAACCCCCGGAACCTTAACACTGAAGCTTTCTTT. The chain carries TRBV7-9 and TRBJ1-1, with D unclear. Per the germline V gene, CDR1 is SEHNR and CDR2 is FQNEAQ (reference sequence). Trimming shortened V by 7 bases and J by 2 bases, and 14 bases separated the two germline ends. The CDR3 consists of 14 residues.

In its sample, this clonotype was seen a few times. The chain links TRBV7-2 to TRBJ2-7; TRBD1 or TRBD2 may be the D gene (5 bases each). CDR3 length: 16 residues. In germline, CDR1 is SGHTA, CDR2 FQGNSA. Trimming shortened V by 2 bases and J by 5 bases, and 19 bases separated the two germline ends. The CDR3 spells CASSLRSGTPLDEQYF. In nucleotides, the CDR3 is TGTGCCAGCAGCTTAAGATCCGGGACCCCCCTTGACGAGCAGTACTTC.

This clonotype appeared many times. This CDR3 is CASSFGRDLYGYTF. For the CDR3, the DNA is TGTGCCAGCAGTTTCGGTAGGGATCTCTATGGCTACACCTTC. J is TRBJ1-2 and V is TRBV28; no clear D gene. The germline gives CDR1 MDHEN, CDR2 SYDVKM. The CDR3 is 14 amino acids. Trimming stripped 3 bases from V and 4 bases from J, with 12 bases between.

The chain recombines TRBV20-1 with TRBJ1-1, with D unresolved. CDR1 DFQATT and CDR2 SNEGSKA come from the germline V gene (reference sequence). The CDR3 runs 13 residues. V was pared by 6 bases and J by 6 bases, with 17 bases between. CDR3 coding DNA: TGCAGTGCCACTCACCTTTACGGGGCTGAAGCTTTCTTT. Its translation: CSATHLYGAEAFF.

This clonotype was found many times. One junction end does not reproduce the germline sequence, and a read error may be involved. This chain links TRBV5-1 with TRBJ1-2; D is unresolved. The CDR3 extends over 12 amino acids. CDR1 and CDR2 from the germline V gene are SGHRS and YFSETQ. This chain's CDR3 is CASSLEGYGYTF. In nucleotides, the CDR3 is TGTGCCAGCAGTTTAGAGGGATATGGCTACACCTTC.

The V and J genes are TRBV5-4 and TRBJ2-1; TRBD2 matches at 7 bases. After removal of 1 base from V and 0 bases from J, the junction contained 7 bases not matched to a gene. This CDR3 has 17 residues. The germline CDR1 and CDR2 sequences are SGHNT and YYREEE (reference sequence). CDR3 region: CASSLKDGRSSYNEQFF. The CDR3 DNA reads as TGTGCCAGCAGCTTGAAGGACGGGAGGAGCTCCTACAATGAGCAGTTCTTC.

In its sample, this clonotype was seen a few times. The chain uses TRBV10-3 and TRBJ1-4; 9 positions match TRBD1. After removal of 5 bases from V and 5 bases from J, the junction contained 6 bases not matched to a gene. Germline V CDR1 and CDR2: ENHRY, SYGVKD. This CDR3 is built from 15 residues. CDR3 in amino acids: CAISSRDRENEKLFF. The CDR3 bases are TGTGCCATCAGTTCCCGGGACAGGGAGAATGAAAAACTGTTTTTT.

V is TRBV27 and J is TRBJ2-1; no firm D call. Germline V lookup: CDR1 MNHEY, CDR2 SMNVEV (reference sequence). The CDR3 extends over 12 amino acids. V lost 5 bases to trimming and J lost 4 bases, with 6 bases between them. CDR3 in DNA: TGTGCCAGCAGTACACAGTACAATGAGCAGTTCTTC. Translation gives CASSTQYNEQFF.

This clonotype appeared a single time. This chain joins TRBV6-5 and TRBJ2-2; 8 nucleotides align to TRBD2. This CDR3 is built from 15 residues. Germline V gives CDR1 MNHEY, CDR2 SVGAGI. Trimming at V came to 2 bases and at J to 7 bases, leaving 6 bases not matched to a gene. The CDR3 is CASSYNPGGNGELFF. In DNA form, the CDR3 reads TGTGCCAGCAGTTACAATCCGGGGGGGAACGGGGAGCTGTTTTTT.

This clonotype was found a few times. V and J are TRBV7-2 and TRBJ2-7; no reliable D call. The length of the CDR3 is 13 residues. V was trimmed by 2 bases and J by 2 bases, leaving 7 bases between them. The V gene's germline CDR1 is SGHTA and CDR2 FQGNSA. The CDR3 bases are TGTGCCAGCAGCTTAAACACCCCCTACGAGCAGTACTTC. It yields the protein CASSLNTPYEQYF.

This clonotype was seen ten or more times. This chain uses TRBV7-9 with TRBJ2-7; 7 bases line up with TRBD1. With V trimmed by 5 bases and J by 2 bases, 9 bases remained unmatched. CDR1 is SEHNR and CDR2 is FQNEAQ in the germline V gene (reference sequence). This CDR3 region has 15 residues. In DNA form, the CDR3 reads TGTGCCAGCAGCCAAGAAGGGGGCTTTACCTACGAGCAGTACTTC. Translating gives CASSQEGGFTYEQYF.

This clonotype was recorded many times. The gene calls are TRBV18 and TRBJ1-5; D may be TRBD1 (5 bases). CDR3 size: 14 residues. The germline V gene has CDR1 KGHSH and CDR2 LQKENI. V lost 6 bases and J 4 bases, leaving 13 bases between the germline ends. The CDR3 loop is CASSPGAGNQPQHF. The CDR3 DNA sequence: TGTGCCAGCTCCCCCGGGGCAGGGAATCAGCCCCAGCATTTT.

The V gene is TRBV25-1, the J gene TRBJ2-1; D ambiguous. Germline V gives CDR1 MGHDK, CDR2 SYGVNS. The germline V and J ends were trimmed by 1 base and 8 bases, with 18 bases remaining between them. The CDR3 sequence is 16 residues long. CDR3 region: CASSEFGFSTDDEQFF. DNA for the CDR3: TGTGCCAGCAGTGAATTTGGGTTTTCTACAGACGATGAGCAGTTCTTC.

The chain uses TRBV19 and TRBJ2-5; D is possibly TRBD1 or TRBD2 (6 bases each). This CDR3 has 12 amino acids. CDR1 and CDR2 from the germline V gene are LNHDA and SQIVND (reference sequence). Trimming took 8 bases from V and 7 from J, leaving 14 bases between them. The CDR3 loop is CASLGGEGTQYF. The CDR3 nucleotides read TGTGCCAGTTTGGGGGGCGAGGGGACCCAGTACTTC.

This clonotype was observed many times. The gene calls are TRBV11-2 and TRBJ1-6; D is possibly TRBD1 (5 bases). Germline values: CDR1 SGHAT, CDR2 FQNNGV. Trimming cost V 2 bases and J 7 bases, with 15 bases left between them. The CDR3 extends over 16 amino acids. CDR3 in DNA: TGTGCCAGCAGCTTACGGGCTGGGGGGAGAAATTCACCCCTCCACTTT. It is translated as CASSLRAGGRNSPLHF. Full variable domain (outside the CDR3, taken from reference TRBV11-2 and TRBJ1-6): EAGVAQSPRYKIIEKRQSVAFWCNPISGHATLYWYQQILGQGPKLLIQFQNNGVVDDSQLPKDRFSAERLKGVDSTLKIQPAKLEDSAVYLCASSLRAGGRNSPLHFGNGTRLTVT.

In nucleotides, the CDR3 is TGTGCTAGTGGTTTTACTAGCGGGGGCCGTTACAATGAGCAGTTCTTC. Protein: CASGFTSGGRYNEQFF. The chain uses TRBV12-5 and TRBJ2-1; 11 nucleotides match TRBD2. The CDR3 runs 16 residues. The germline V gene encodes CDR1 LGHNT and CDR2 FRNRAP. Germline trimming cut 3 bases from V and 4 bases from J; bases unmatched to any gene: 5.

This clonotype came up a few times. V is TRBV12-3 or TRBV12-4 and J is TRBJ2-2; perhaps TRBD1 as D (6 bases). V lost 3 bases and J 3 bases, leaving 8 bases between the germline ends. This CDR3 spans 14 amino acids. CDR3: CASSLTGHTGELFF. Written as DNA, the CDR3 is TGTGCCAGCAGTTTGACAGGCCACACCGGGGAGCTGTTTTTT.

The chain links TRBV7-3 to TRBJ2-5; the D gene is possibly TRBD2 (6 bases). V lost 7 bases, J lost 1 base, and 16 bases lay in between. Germline V gene data show CDR1 as SGHTA and CDR2 as FQGTGA. The CDR3 is 15 residues long. Here the CDR3 DNA reads TGTGCCAGCATCCGTAAAGTGGGGGGCCAAGAGACCCAGTACTTC. This encodes CASIRKVGGQETQYF.

The V gene is TRBV28, the J gene TRBJ2-7; D unclear. Germline V gene sequence: CDR1 MDHEN, CDR2 SYDVKM. The germline V and J ends were trimmed by 1 base and 4 bases, with 11 bases remaining between them. There are 14 residues in the CDR3. The CDR3 loop is CASSLSATPYEQYF. The DNA for the CDR3 is TGTGCCAGCAGTTTATCAGCTACCCCTTACGAGCAGTACTTC.

Remarks on this clonotype: The junction and the germline gene differ at one end; a read error may be behind it. V gene TRBV7-2 combines with J gene TRBJ1-5, with D perhaps TRBD1 (6 bases). This CDR3 contains 15 residues. Germline CDR1 is SGHTA and CDR2 is FQGNSA. The CDR3 region has the DNA TGTTCCAGCAGCTCCTGGGGGGCTAACAATCAGCCCCAGCATTTT. Translated, it gives CSSSSWGANNQPQHF.

The CDR3 loop reads CATSNGWGSSYEQYF. The CDR3 DNA reads as TGTGCCACCAGTAACGGCTGGGGAAGCTCCTACGAGCAGTACTTC. The V and J genes are TRBV24-1 and TRBJ2-7, with D hard to call. Germline loops: CDR1 KGHDR, CDR2 SFDVKD. This CDR3 is built from 15 residues. V was trimmed by 6 bases and J by 0 bases, leaving 14 bases between them.

CDR3 loop: CAIRLAEADTQYF. CDR3 sequence (DNA): TGTGCCATCAGGCTAGCGGAAGCAGATACGCAGTATTTT. The chain recombines TRBV10-3 with TRBJ2-3; TRBD2 agrees at 7 bases. Germline CDR1 and CDR2: ENHRY and SYGVKD. The J segment lost 4 bases and the V segment lost 6 bases, leaving 4 bases of the junction unmatched. This CDR3 contains 13 residues.

The sample holds a few counts of this clonotype. The chain joins TRBV5-6 to TRBJ1-1, with 9 positions matching TRBD1. CDR1 is SGHDT, CDR2 YYEEEE, per germline. The CDR3 is 15 residues long. Losses at the gene ends were 4 bases for V and 1 base for J; bases not matched to a gene: 5. The CDR3 sequence is CASSPDRGWNTEAFF. The CDR3 bases are TGTGCCAGCAGCCCGGACAGGGGATGGAACACTGAAGCTTTCTTT.